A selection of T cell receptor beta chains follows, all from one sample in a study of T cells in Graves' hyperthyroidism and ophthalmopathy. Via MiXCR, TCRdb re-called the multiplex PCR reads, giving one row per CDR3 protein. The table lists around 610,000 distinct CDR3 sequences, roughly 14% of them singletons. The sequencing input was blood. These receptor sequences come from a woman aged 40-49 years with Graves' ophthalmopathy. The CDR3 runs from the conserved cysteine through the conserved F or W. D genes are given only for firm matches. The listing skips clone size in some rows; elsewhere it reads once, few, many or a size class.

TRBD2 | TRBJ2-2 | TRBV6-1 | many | CASSKTSDGTGELFF | TGTGCCAGCAGTAAGACTAGCGACGGGACCGGGGAGCTGTTTTTT
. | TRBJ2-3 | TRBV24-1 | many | CATSDLRTSTDTQYF | TGTGCCACCAGTGATTTACGGACTAGCACAGATACGCAGTATTTT
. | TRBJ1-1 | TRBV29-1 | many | CSVGEGRAEAFF | TGCAGCGTTGGGGAGGGGCGGGCTGAAGCTTTCTTT
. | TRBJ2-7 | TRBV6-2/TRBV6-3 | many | CASSFQHTASSYEQYF | TGTGCCAGCAGTTTCCAACACACGGCGAGCTCCTACGAGCAGTACTTC
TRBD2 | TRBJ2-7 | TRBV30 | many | CAWSVLAGGYEQYF | TGTGCCTGGAGTGTACTAGCGGGAGGGTACGAGCAGTACTTC
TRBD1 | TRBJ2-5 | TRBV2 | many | CASKRQGVGEETQYF | TGTGCCAGCAAAAGACAGGGGGTGGGCGAAGAGACCCAGTACTTC
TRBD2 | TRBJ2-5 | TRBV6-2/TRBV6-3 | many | CASSYSRLAGGPYQETQYF | TGTGCCAGCAGTTACTCGAGACTAGCGGGAGGCCCGTACCAAGAGACCCAGTACTTC
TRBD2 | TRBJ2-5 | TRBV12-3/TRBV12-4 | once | CASSHGLAGGSGETQYF | TGTGCCAGCAGTCACGGACTAGCGGGAGGGTCGGGCGAGACCCAGTACTTC
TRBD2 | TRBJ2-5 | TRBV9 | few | CASSVGTGLAGGETQYF | TGTGCCAGCAGCGTAGGGACGGGGCTAGCGGGAGGAGAGACCCAGTACTTC
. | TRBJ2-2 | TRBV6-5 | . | CASSYDRGQVNTGELFF | TGTGCCAGCAGTTACGATCGGGGACAAGTGAACACCGGGGAGCTGTTTTTT
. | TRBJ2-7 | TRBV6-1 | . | CASSEPVLGTYEQYF | TGTGCCAGCAGTGAACCCGTATTGGGGACCTACGAGCAGTACTTC
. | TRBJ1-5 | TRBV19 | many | CASSFQQRDQPQHF | TGTGCCAGTAGTTTCCAACAGCGGGATCAGCCCCAGCATTTT
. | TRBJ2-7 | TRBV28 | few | CASSPPRLVEQYF | TGTGCCAGCAGTCCTCCCAGACTAGTGGAGCAGTACTTC
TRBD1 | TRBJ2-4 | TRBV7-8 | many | CASSLDGTGGNIQYF | TGTGCCAGCAGCTTAGATGGGACAGGGGGTAACATTCAGTACTTC
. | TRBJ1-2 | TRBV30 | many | CAWSVLLGYGYTF | TGTGCCTGGAGTGTACTCCTGGGCTATGGCTACACCTTC
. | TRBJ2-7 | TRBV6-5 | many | CASSYSARVGTYEQYF | TGTGCCAGCAGTTACTCGGCGAGGGTGGGAACCTACGAGCAGTACTTC
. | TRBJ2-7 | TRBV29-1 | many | CSVEEAGASYEQYF | TGCAGCGTTGAAGAGGCAGGGGCGTCCTACGAGCAGTACTTC
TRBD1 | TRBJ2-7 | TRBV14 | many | CASSRQGGSYEQYF | TGTGCCAGCAGCCGACAGGGCGGCTCCTACGAGCAGTACTTC
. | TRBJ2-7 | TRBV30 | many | CAWTSPRDYEQYF | TGTGCCTGGACCAGCCCCAGGGACTACGAGCAGTACTTC
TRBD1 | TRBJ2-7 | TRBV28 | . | CASSITGTDYEQYF | TGTGCCAGCAGTATCACCGGGACAGACTACGAGCAGTACTTC
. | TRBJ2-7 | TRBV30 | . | CAWSVGVMTSPHF | TGTGCCTGGAGTGTAGGGGTTATGACTAGTCCCCACTTC
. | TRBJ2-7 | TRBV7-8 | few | CAWSPRTVSSYEQYF | TGTGCCTGGAGTCCGAGGACGGTGAGCTCCTACGAGCAGTACTTC
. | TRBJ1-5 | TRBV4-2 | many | CASSQDLGGVQPQHF | TGTGCCAGCAGCCAAGATCTGGGAGGGGTTCAGCCCCAGCATTTT
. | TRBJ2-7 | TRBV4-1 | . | CASSQDQRSSYEQYF | TGCGCCAGCAGCCAAGATCAGAGGAGCTCCTACGAGCAGTACTTC
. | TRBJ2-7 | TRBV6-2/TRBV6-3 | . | CASTNGDTYEQYF | TGTGCCAGCACAAACGGAGATACCTACGAGCAGTACTTC
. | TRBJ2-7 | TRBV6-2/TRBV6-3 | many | CASSYSVGPPYEQYF | TGTGCCAGCAGTTACTCGGTGGGACCGCCCTACGAGCAGTACTTC
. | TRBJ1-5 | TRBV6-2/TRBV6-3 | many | CASSSSHRDGNQPQHF | .
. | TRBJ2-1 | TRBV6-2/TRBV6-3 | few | CATQAEDGDNEQFF | TGTGCCACCCAGGCGGAGGACGGAGACAATGAGCAGTTCTTC
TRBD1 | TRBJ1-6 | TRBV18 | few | CASSPTGVGSPLHF | TGTGCCAGCTCACCGACAGGGGTCGGTTCACCCCTCCACTTT
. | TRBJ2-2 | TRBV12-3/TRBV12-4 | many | CASIGRQGRTGELFF | TGTGCCAGCATCGGTCGTCAGGGGCGCACCGGGGAGCTGTTTTTT
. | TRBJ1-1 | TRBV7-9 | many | CASSPSGMSTEAFF | TGTGCCAGCAGCCCCTCGGGGATGAGCACTGAAGCTTTCTTT
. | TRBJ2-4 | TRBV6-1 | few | CASSESVLAKNIQYF | TGTGCCAGCAGTGAATCCGTCCTAGCCAAAAACATTCAGTACTTC
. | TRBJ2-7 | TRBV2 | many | CATTTRLYEQYF | TGTGCCACCACGACTCGCCTCTACGAGCAGTACTTC
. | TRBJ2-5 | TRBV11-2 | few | CASSPGILETQYF | TGTGCCAGCAGCCCGGGAATTTTAGAGACCCAGTACTTC
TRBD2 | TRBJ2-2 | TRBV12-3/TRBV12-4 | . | CASRTGGSNTGELFF | TGTGCCAGCAGAACGGGGGGATCGAACACCGGGGAGCTGTTTTTT
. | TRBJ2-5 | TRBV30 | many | CAWRGPPFQETQYF | TGTGCCTGGAGAGGACCGCCGTTCCAAGAGACCCAGTACTTC
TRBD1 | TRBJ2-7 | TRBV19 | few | CASRPAGTGFYEQYF | TGTGCCAGTAGACCCGCCGGGACAGGCTTTTACGAGCAGTACTTC
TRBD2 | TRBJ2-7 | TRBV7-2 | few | CASSSRGGMYEQYF | TGTGCCAGCAGTTCCCGGGGGGGGATGTACGAGCAGTACTTC
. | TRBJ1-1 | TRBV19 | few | CASSIAGGSNTEAFF | TGTGCCAGTAGTATAGCGGGGGGGTCGAACACTGAAGCTTTCTTT
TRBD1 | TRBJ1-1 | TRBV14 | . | CASSQVQGRNTEAFF | TGTGCCAGCAGCCAAGTACAGGGGAGGAACACTGAAGCTTTCTTT
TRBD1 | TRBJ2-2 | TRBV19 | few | CASSMTGWNGELFF | TGTGCCAGTAGTATGACAGGGTGGAACGGGGAGCTGTTTTTT
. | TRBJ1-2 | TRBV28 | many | CASGSQLYGYTF | TGTGCCAGCGGCTCCCAGCTCTATGGCTACACCTTC
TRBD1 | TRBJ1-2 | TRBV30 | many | CAYSQGGYGYTF | TGTGCCTACTCACAGGGGGGCTATGGCTACACCTTC
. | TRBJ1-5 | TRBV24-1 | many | CATSDSNGSNQPQHF | TGTGCCACCAGTGATTCTAACGGAAGCAATCAGCCCCAGCATTTT
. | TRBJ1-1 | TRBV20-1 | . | CSARDGPLNTEAFF | TGCAGTGCTAGAGATGGCCCCTTAAACACTGAAGCTTTCTTT
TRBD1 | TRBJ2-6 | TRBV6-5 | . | CASSYPGGGGANVLTF | TGTGCCAGCAGTTACCCAGGGGGTGGTGGGGCCAACGTCCTGACTTTC
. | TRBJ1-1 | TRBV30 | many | CAWSVTENTEAFF | TGTGCCTGGAGTGTAACTGAGAACACTGAAGCTTTCTTT
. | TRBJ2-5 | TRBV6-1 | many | CASLLGETQYF | TGTGCCAGCCTGCTCGGGGAGACCCAGTACTTC
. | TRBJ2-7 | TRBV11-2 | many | CASSARGGPRLYEQYF | TGTGCCAGCAGCGCGCGTGGAGGGCCAAGGTTGTACGAGCAGTACTTC
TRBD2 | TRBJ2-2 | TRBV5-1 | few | CASSLGTSGRASDGELFF | TGCGCCAGCAGCCTAGGGACTAGCGGGAGGGCCTCCGACGGGGAGCTGTTTTTT
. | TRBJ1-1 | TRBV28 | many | CATSRMNTEAFF | TGTGCCACTAGTCGTATGAACACTGAAGCTTTCTTT
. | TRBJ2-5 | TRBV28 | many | CASSSPREYQETQYF | TGTGCCAGCAGTTCCCCCAGGGAGTACCAAGAGACCCAGTACTTC
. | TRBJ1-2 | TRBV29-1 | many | CSVEDPSLGLNGYTF | TGCAGCGTTGAAGACCCATCACTCGGACTTAATGGCTACACCTTC
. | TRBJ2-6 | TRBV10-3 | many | CAISTGSSLSGANVLTF | TGTGCCATCAGTACAGGGTCGTCTCTCTCTGGGGCCAACGTCCTGACTTTC
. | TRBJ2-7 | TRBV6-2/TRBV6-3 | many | CASSRSGYEQYF | TGTGCCAGCAGTCGATCGGGGTACGAGCAGTACTTC
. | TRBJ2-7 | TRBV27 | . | CASSYQGSCEQYF | TGTGCCAGCAGCTATCAGGGGAGCTGCGAGCAGTACTTC